This T cell receptor beta chain was captured in a study of cytomegalovirus exposure and HLA in healthy donors. Overall study context: Earlier sequencing of some 180 million T cells yielded around 100 million unique TCR beta sequences. Study-level results: Most TCR sequences were rare, but some public TCRs occurred in many donors. Presence/absence analyses supposed approximately even sequencing depth among donors. In an earlier analysis, most TCR beta V segments were productive about 87% or about 30% of the time.

With V trimmed by 6 bases and J by 9 bases, 16 bases remained unmatched. The CDR3 is made up of 16 amino acids. Germline lookup yields CDR1 MGHRA and CDR2 YSYEKL. In regard to this clone: Its antigen remains unidentified.

The PCR had 60 Vbeta and 13 Jbeta primers. The method was immunoSEQ multiplex PCR; TCRdb's version includes in-frame clones alone and lacks a portion of them. The data hold some 190,000 clones, with about 80% observed a single time. The rearrangement links TRBV4-1 to TRBJ2-1; 8 bases map to TRBD2. Sequencing used PBMCs. This receptor was obtained from a middle-aged man in good health and CMV-seropositive. CDR3 amino acids: CASRTVLSGGAGEQFF. CDR3 nucleotide sequence: TGCGCCAGCAGGACAGTCCTCAGCGGGGGAGCGGGTGAGCAGTTCTTC.